These T cell receptor beta chains were read from a single sample in a study of blood T cell repertoires in COVID-19. Generated by immunoSEQ multiplex PCR, the TCRdb table keeps only in-frame clones and is missing some. The sample lists over 150,000 clones; 87% were seen once. The specimen sequenced was PBMCs or T cells enriched from blood (not recorded which). The receptors come from a woman younger than 45 who had recovered from COVID-19. CDR3s include the opening cysteine and the closing phenylalanine or tryptophan. Each record gives: V gene, CDR3 length, D gene, CDR3 protein. The D gene is left open where the match is weak.

>TRBV7-2|16|NA
CASSLAGGASSYEQYF
>TRBV6-5|16|TRBD1
CASSYSTGVGNTEAFF
>TRBV7-2|14|TRBD1
CASSSGTGSAEAFF
>TRBV28|16|TRBD1
CASSLRSGQGVYGYTF
>TRBV10-3|15|NA
CAISEGTQELDTQYF
>TRBV30|14|NA
CAWSVAGLNTEAFF
>TRBV19|16|TRBD1
CASSTQQGSSYNEQFF
>TRBV29-1|11|TRBD1
CSVQGVTEAFF
>TRBV4-2|12|NA
CASRAINYGYTF
>TRBV2|14|NA
CASSPTVSSYGYTF
>TRBV27|15|NA
CASKIEEIGDSPLHF
>TRBV25-1|15|TRBD1
CASSRRGQVNTEAFF
>TRBV15|13|NA
CATSREGSYGYTF
>TRBV4-3|15|TRBD1
CASSQVLTGRYGYTF
>TRBV5-1|15|TRBD1
CASSGGQGNNSPLHF
>TRBV7-9|14|TRBD1
CASRQQGVNTEAFF
>TRBV7-2|13|NA
CASSLRWNTEAFF
>TRBV3-1/TRBV3-2|15|TRBD1
CASSQESRDRKKLFF
>TRBV7-2|16|TRBD2
CASSSRRGSSYNEQFF
>TRBV18|15|NA
CASSPMTATNTEAFF
>TRBV6-5|14|NA
CASSFDRRVYEQYF
>TRBV19|15|TRBD1
CASSPLDRGNQPQHF
>TRBV4-2|14|NA
CASSLLSQGKGYTF
>TRBV5-1|15|NA
CASSLEGRIATEAFF
>TRBV7-9|15|NA
CASSQEVGGDTEAFF
>TRBV14|18|NA
CASSRIDKGLNLNTEAFF
>TRBV30|15|TRBD1
CAWSESYRGLQPQHF
>TRBV4-1|17|TRBD1
CASSQDPTGAFTYEQYF
>TRBV19|15|TRBD1
CASRTDRASGNTIYF
>TRBV19|12|NA
CASRIPGTEAFF
>TRBV7-8|13|TRBD2
CASSLTQTSGTEF
>TRBV2|12|NA
CASSDGTGKLFF
>TRBV18|14|TRBD1
CASSPGTETYEQYF
>TRBV4-3|17|NA
CASSQDKGLSSYNEQFF
>TRBV7-9|14|TRBD1
CASSPGTDSYEQYF
>TRBV24-1|13|TRBD1
CATRPTGGVEAFF
>TRBV30|13|NA
CAWSTGLYEKLFF
>TRBV5-4|17|NA
CASSIQGVSSYNSPLHF
>TRBV19|13|NA
CASSRSANEKLFF
>TRBV18|21|TRBD2
CASSPLTRSGRETSGANVLTF
>TRBV7-2|13|NA
CASSLGPQETQYF
>TRBV13|17|TRBD2
CASSLRLAGGRDNEQFF
>TRBV19|15|TRBD2
CASSITTSGYNEQFF
>TRBV19|14|NA
CASSIGGGSTEAFF
>TRBV3-1/TRBV3-2|16|TRBD2
CASSQDPGGYTDTQYF
>TRBV12-3/TRBV12-4|12|NA
CASSGKNYGYTF
>TRBV30|13|TRBD1
CAWSMRQGSGYTF
>TRBV19|16|NA
CASSPRPGANNQPQHF
>TRBV2|15|NA
CASRLEEYSNQPQHF
>TRBV28|13|NA
CASAWAVNSPLHF
>TRBV6-2/TRBV6-3|13|TRBD1
CASSPQGARGYTF
>TRBV7-9|14|NA
CASSLKGMNTEAFF
>TRBV27|12|TRBD1
CASGTANYGYTF
>TRBV19|14|TRBD1
CASSGTGKADTQYF